The rows below give T cell receptor beta chains drawn from one sample of a study of CD8+ T cells in alopecia areata. TCRdb keeps only in-frame clones here, not all; method: immunoSEQ multiplex PCR. In the table there are 130,000 or so clones, roughly 86% of which are singletons. The source was CD8+ T cells sorted from blood, collected at week 4, from a patient treated with tofacitinib. These receptor sequences come from a human donor with alopecia areata. The CDR3 runs from the conserved cysteine through the conserved F or W. Fields, in order: J gene, D gene, V gene, clone size, CDR3 DNA, CDR3 protein. A D gene is named only where the DNA matches it firmly. Only some rows state a clone size, as once, few, many or a class for expanded clones.

TRBJ2-7 TRBD2 TRBV29-1 - TGCAGCGTTGAAGGTAGCGGGAGCTCCTACGAGCAGTACTTC CSVEGSGSSYEQYF
TRBJ2-7 TRBD2 TRBV11-2 - TGTGCCAGCAGCTTAGTCACTAGCGGGGGCCGCTACGAGCAGTACTTC CASSLVTSGGRYEQYF
TRBJ1-2 - TRBV6-5 - TGTGCCAGCAGTTACCGCGGGGAGGAGGTCTACACCTTC CASSYRGEEVYTF
TRBJ2-3 - TRBV9 - TGTGCCAGCAGCCCTCATGATACGCAGTATTTT CASSPHDTQYF
TRBJ1-1 - TRBV29-1 - TGCAGCGTTGAGTATATAATGGCTGAAGCTTTCTTT CSVEYIMAEAFF
TRBJ2-3 TRBD2 TRBV27 - TGTGCCAGCAGTCCCTCGACTAGCGGGGGCGGAGATACGCAGTATTTT CASSPSTSGGGDTQYF
TRBJ1-1 - TRBV2 - TGTGCCAGCAGTGATCAAATCGGACCGTCCGGCACTGAAGCTTTCTTT CASSDQIGPSGTEAFF
TRBJ2-2 TRBD1 TRBV19 - TGTGCCAGTAGTATAGGCACAGGGGTCGGGGAGCTGTTTTTT CASSIGTGVGELFF
TRBJ2-7 - TRBV10-2 - TGCGCCAGCAGTGAAGGACTGTTCTACGAGCAGTACTTC CASSEGLFYEQYF
TRBJ2-7 - TRBV29-1 - TGCAGCGCCTCTCTCCAGGGCGACGAGCAGTACTTC CSASLQGDEQYF
TRBJ2-7 - TRBV12-5 once TGTGCTAGTGGTCCCTCAGCTTTAGGTGAGCAGTACTTC CASGPSALGEQYF
TRBJ2-7 TRBD1 TRBV5-6 - TGTGCCAGCAGCACCGGGACAGGGGAGCAGTACTTC CASSTGTGEQYF
TRBJ2-2 - TRBV6-5 - TGTGCCAGCAGTTACGAGGGAACCGGGGAGCTGTTTTTT CASSYEGTGELFF
TRBJ2-5 - TRBV29-1 - TGCAGCGCCGAGGGGGGCCACCAAGAGACCCAGTACTTC CSAEGGHQETQYF
TRBJ1-1 TRBD1 TRBV29-1 few TGCAGCGTTGAGACAGGGTTCACTGAAGCTTTCTTT CSVETGFTEAFF
TRBJ2-7 - TRBV4-2 - TGTGCCAGCAGCCACCGGGGAGACGGGGAGCAGTACTTC CASSHRGDGEQYF
TRBJ2-1 - TRBV19 - TGTGCCAGTACCACTGAAGGGGCAAACTCCTACAATGAGCAGTTCTTC CASTTEGANSYNEQFF
TRBJ2-5 - TRBV4-2 - TGTGCCAGCAGCCACGAATTGATAGCGGCCCAAGAGACCCAGTACTTC CASSHELIAAQETQYF
TRBJ2-3 - TRBV5-4 - TGTGCCAGCAGCTTGAGACAGCGAGGCACAGATACGCAGTATTTT CASSLRQRGTDTQYF
TRBJ1-4 - TRBV6-6 - TGTGCCAGCAGTTACCACGCAGATTATAATGAAAAACTGTTTTTT CASSYHADYNEKLFF
TRBJ2-1 TRBD2 TRBV30 once TGTGCCTGGAGTGTGTATCTTACTAGCGGTTCGAGGGATGAGCAGTTCTTC CAWSVYLTSGSRDEQFF
TRBJ2-7 TRBD2 TRBV7-9 - TGTGCCAGCAGCCCCAGCGGCGGGAGAGGAGGCCCCTACGAGCAGTACTTC CASSPSGGRGGPYEQYF
TRBJ1-1 - TRBV7-9 - TGTGCCAGCAGCTTATCCCGGAGAGAAGCTTTCTTT CASSLSRREAFF
TRBJ2-7 - TRBV25-1 - TGTGCCAGCAGTGAATTTGGCGACGAGCAGTACTTC CASSEFGDEQYF
TRBJ2-7 - TRBV19 - TGTGCCAGTAGTCCAGAACATTTCTACGAGCAGTACTTC CASSPEHFYEQYF
TRBJ2-7 - TRBV29-1 - TGCAGCGTTGAGGACTCCGACTCGTACGAGCAGTACTTC CSVEDSDSYEQYF